This T cell receptor (beta chain) stems from a study of CD8 T cells in Susac syndrome. It was with random hexamers that roughly 0.45 to 1 ug RNA was reverse transcribed. The method of amplification for TCR beta CDR3 was immunoSEQ multiplex PCR, covering 54 Vbeta and 13 Jbeta. TCRdb passed the immunoSEQ multiplex PCR reads through MiXCR, listing each CDR3 protein once. The sample has more than 200,000 distinct CDR3 sequences, around 95% seen once. Trimming took off 4 bases at V and 8 bases at J, with 17 bases between the two ends. The CDR3 spans 14 residues. CDR1 and CDR2 from the germline V gene are LGHNA and YNFKEQ.

Sequencing was performed on CD4+ T cells from PBMCs. The source of this sequence is a human donor with multiple sclerosis. V is TRBV4-2 and J is TRBJ1-2; D uncertain. CDR3 region: CASSRLGGEYGYTF. The CDR3 coding sequence is TGTGCCAGCAGCCGCCTAGGCGGCGAGTACGGCTACACCTTC.